This T cell receptor beta chain was identified during a study of T cell responses to AZD1222 COVID-19 vaccine. Study observations and caveats: Only 5 or 6 individuals given AZD1222 were seropositive at baseline.

Clones were read by immunoSEQ multiplex PCR, and TCRdb kept only the in-frame ones, dropping some. The sample has around 100,000 clones, approximately 90% seen once; the top ten hold 1.3%. From germline, CDR1 is SGHNT and CDR2 YYREEE (reference sequence). The V and J ends lost 2 bases and 2 bases respectively, with 8 bases between them. This CDR3 has 13 residues. A note on this clone: The antigen remains undetermined.

This receptor was obtained from an adult in good health. The rearrangement uses TRBV5-4 and TRBJ2-7; possibly TRBD1 for D (6 bases). The sequences come from peripheral blood, collected on day 0 of AZD1222 vaccination. CDR3 residues: CASSLTGTYEQYF. CDR3 bases: TGTGCCAGCAGCTTAACAGGGACCTACGAGCAGTACTTC.